Described below is a single T cell receptor (beta chain) sequence and its context. This entry belongs to a study of blood T cell repertoires in COVID-19. Turning to the study itself: From the United States, Italy and Spain came samples of acute and convalescent COVID-19. T cells, B-cell-depleted T cells, or PBMCs supplied cDNA or gDNA.

Trimming cost V 7 bases and J 3 bases, with 13 bases left between them. The CDR3 sequence is 13 residues long. Some clones are missing from TCRdb's copy, which holds only in-frame ones; the method was immunoSEQ multiplex PCR. The table lists 200,000 to 250,000 clones, 80% to 90% of them singletons. Participants' own reports of clinical history determined their cohort assignment. The source of this sequence is a woman aged 45-59 years with acute COVID-19. Sequenced material: PBMCs or T cells enriched from blood (not recorded which). V is TRBV12-3 or TRBV12-4 and J is TRBJ2-7; D might be TRBD1 (6 bases). The CDR3 region is CASTHEGGYEQYF. The CDR3 nucleotides read TGTGCCAGCACCCACGAAGGGGGCTACGAGCAGTACTTC.